The 6 T cell receptor beta chains below were found in one sample sequenced in a study of cytotoxic CD8 clonotypes in ibrutinib-treated CLL. Produced via immunoSEQ multiplex PCR; TCRdb's table is partial and in-frame only. The repertoire holds approximately 130,000 clones, with 84% as singletons. This material consisted of PBMCs, taken after 24 months of ibrutinib treatment. These receptors all stem from a human donor with chronic lymphocytic leukemia.

The genes are TRBV7-2 and TRBJ2-7; the D gene is possibly TRBD2 (5 bases). The CDR3 consists of 15 residues. The germline V gene has CDR1 SGHTA and CDR2 FQGNSA. Deletions cut 0 bases from V and 0 bases from J, with 9 bases between. The chain's CDR3 is CASSLARASSYEQYF. The CDR3 DNA reads as TGTGCCAGCAGCTTAGCGCGGGCGAGCTCCTACGAGCAGTACTTC.

The V gene is TRBV28, the J gene TRBJ2-7; possibly TRBD2 for D (6 bases). Per the germline V gene, CDR1 is MDHEN and CDR2 is SYDVKM. The ends were cut back, 2 bases at V and 7 bases at J, with 18 bases in the middle. The CDR3 spans 15 residues. Here the CDR3 reads CASSLPGAGLGEQYF. In DNA form, the CDR3 reads TGTGCCAGCAGTTTACCCGGGGCGGGGCTGGGGGAGCAGTACTTC. The variable domain in full, with the rest retrieved from reference TRBV28 and TRBJ2-7, is DVKVTQSSRYLVKRTGEKVFLECVQDMDHENMFWYRQDPGLGLRLIYFSYDVKMKEKGDIPEGYSVSREKKERFSLILESASTNQTSMYLCASSLPGAGLGEQYFGPGTRLTVT.

This chain links TRBV6-1 with TRBJ1-1, with no clear D. The CDR3 runs to 13 residues. The V end lost 2 bases, the J end lost 0 bases, and 4 bases lay between the germline ends. Germline V gives CDR1 MNHNS, CDR2 SASEGT. The chain's CDR3 is CASSERLNTEAFF. The DNA of the CDR3 is TGTGCCAGCAGTGAACGGCTGAACACTGAAGCTTTCTTT.

The chain combines TRBV6-1 with TRBJ1-2, with a tentative D call TRBD1 (6 bases). This CDR3 has 11 amino acids. V lost 10 bases and J 4 bases, leaving 10 bases between the germline ends. Germline V gene sequence: CDR1 MNHNS, CDR2 SASEGT. The CDR3 bases are TGTGCCACCTCGGACAGCTATGGCTACACCTTC. It codes for CATSDSYGYTF.

The chain joins TRBV10-2 to TRBJ1-2, with a tentative D call TRBD1 (6 bases). V was trimmed by 9 bases and J by 2 bases, leaving 16 bases between them. The CDR3 consists of 14 residues. CDR1 WSHSY and CDR2 SAAADI come from the germline V gene. The CDR3 coding sequence is TGCGCCAGTACGGACAGCAGTAAGAACTATGGCTACACCTTC. Encoded protein: CASTDSSKNYGYTF.

This clone turned up a few times. This rearrangement joins TRBV27 to TRBJ2-7, with 10 bases matching TRBD1. From germline, CDR1 is MNHEY and CDR2 SMNVEV (reference sequence). The V gene end was trimmed by 2 bases and the J gene end by 2 bases; junction bases not matched to a gene: 3. The CDR3 length is 15 residues. The DNA for the CDR3 is TGTGCCAGCAGTTTACTGACAGGGGGCGCCTACGAGCAGTACTTC. This gives the protein CASSLLTGGAYEQYF.